This T cell receptor beta chain was sequenced during a study of blood T cells in healthy people across ages. The use of a sample-barcoded 5' primer and a J-beta primer mix characterized a second PCR of about 6 to 12 cycles. Each of the cDNA molecules was tagged by a template-switch adaptor with 12 random nucleotides. TCRdb re-analysed the 5' RACE reads in MiXCR, keeping a single row per CDR3 protein. The sample has roughly 1,500,000 distinct CDR3 sequences; approximately 32% are singletons. General study points: The study found TCR beta diversity correlated strongly with naive T cell percentage.

Each sample had at least 6 million PBMCs isolated. The CDR3 loop spans 15 amino acids. CDR1 is LGHNA, CDR2 YNFKEQ, per germline. The V end was cut by 4 bases, the J end by 4 bases, with 14 bases between. This clonotype was detected a few times. Antigen unknown. Source material: blood. V gene TRBV4-2 combines with J gene TRBJ1-5; weak D call: TRBD1 (6 bases). The receptor was isolated from a woman in her thirties in good health. CDR3: CASSPWDNQNQPQHF. The DNA of the CDR3 is TGTGCCAGCAGCCCCTGGGACAACCAGAATCAGCCCCAGCATTTT.